A single sample gave rise to the 6 T cell receptor beta chains below, sequenced in a study of shared clonotypes between healthy human individuals. Generated by immunoSEQ multiplex PCR, the TCRdb table keeps only in-frame clones and is missing some. The sample yields about 1,500,000 clones, roughly 97% seen once. What was sequenced was naive CD4+ T cells sorted from blood. Specified subset: CD45RA+ positively selected. The origin of the receptors is a man between 25 and 39 years old in good health.

The chain links TRBV7-9 to TRBJ1-2; D call uncertain. Per germline, CDR1 SEHNR and CDR2 FQNEAQ (reference sequence). Trimming cost V 1 base and J 4 bases, with 10 bases left between them. The CDR3 totals 14 residues. The CDR3 DNA follows: TGTGCCAGCAGCTTAGTTGGCGACATCTATGGCTACACCTTC. Translating gives CASSLVGDIYGYTF.

This chain joins TRBV5-1 and TRBJ2-7; TRBD1 matches 7 bases. The ends lost 0 bases at V and 2 bases at J; junction bases unmatched: 11. In germline, CDR1 is SGHRS, CDR2 YFSETQ. CDR3 length: 17 residues. CDR3 sequence: CASSLDTGVRPAYEQYF. The CDR3 DNA reads as TGCGCCAGCAGCTTGGACACAGGGGTCCGCCCGGCCTACGAGCAGTACTTC.

The chain is built from TRBV25-1 and TRBJ2-2; D is unresolved. V lost 6 bases to trimming and J lost 7 bases, with 15 bases between them. Germline-derived CDR1 and CDR2 are MGHDK and SYGVNS. This CDR3 is built from 14 residues. CDR3 residues: CASRKDTSVGELFF. CDR3 nucleotide sequence: TGTGCCAGCAGGAAAGACACGAGTGTCGGGGAGCTGTTTTTT. Based on the CDR3 plus reference TRBV25-1 and TRBJ2-2, the full variable domain is EADIYQTPRYLVIGTGKKITLECSQTMGHDKMYWYQQDPGMELHLIHYSYGVNSTEKGDLSSESTVSRIRTEHFPLTLESARPSHTSQYLCASRKDTSVGELFFGEGSRLTVL.

Turning to this clone: The same CDR3 is also encoded by other DNA sequences in this sample. The chain has TRBV15 and TRBJ2-7, with D hard to call. Germline V gives CDR1 LNHNV, CDR2 YYDKDF (reference sequence). The length of the CDR3 is 13 residues. V shed 1 base and J shed 7 bases, with 11 bases lying between them. The CDR3 DNA reads as TGTGCCACCAGCAGAGTAGCTGGGGTAGAGCAGTACTTC. Its protein product is CATSRVAGVEQYF. Supplemented by reference TRBV15 and TRBJ2-7, the full variable domain reads DAMVIQNPRYQVTQFGKPVTLSCSQTLNHNVMYWYQQKSSQAPKLLFHYYDKDFNNEADTPDNFQSRRPNTSFCFLDIRSPGLGDTAMYLCATSRVAGVEQYFGPGTRLTVT.

The chain links TRBV6-1 to TRBJ2-1, with D possibly being TRBD2 (5 bases). Germline V gene sequence: CDR1 MNHNS, CDR2 SASEGT. Trimming left V 5 bases short and J 4 bases short, with 9 bases between. The CDR3 length is 13 residues. CDR3 bases: TGTGCCAGCAGTCGGACTGGATACAATGAGCAGTTCTTC. Protein: CASSRTGYNEQFF.

The chain couples TRBV5-4 to TRBJ2-3, with D perhaps matching TRBD2 (6 bases). With 0 bases removed from V and 6 bases from J, the gap between germline ends came to 14 bases. CDR3 length equals 15 residues. From germline, CDR1 is SGHNT and CDR2 YYREEE (reference sequence). The CDR3 protein is CASSLGGRDWDTQYF. CDR3 nucleotide sequence: TGTGCCAGCAGCTTGGGAGGGCGGGACTGGGATACGCAGTATTTT.